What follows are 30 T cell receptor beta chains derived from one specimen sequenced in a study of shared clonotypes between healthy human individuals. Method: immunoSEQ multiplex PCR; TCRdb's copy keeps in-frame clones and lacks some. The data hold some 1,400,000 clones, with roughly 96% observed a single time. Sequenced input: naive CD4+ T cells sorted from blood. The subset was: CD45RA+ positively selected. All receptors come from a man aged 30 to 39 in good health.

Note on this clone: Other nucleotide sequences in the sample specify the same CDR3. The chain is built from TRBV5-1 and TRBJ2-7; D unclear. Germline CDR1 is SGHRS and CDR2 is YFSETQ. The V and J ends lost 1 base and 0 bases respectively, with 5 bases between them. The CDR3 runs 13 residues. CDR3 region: CASSLLDSYEQYF. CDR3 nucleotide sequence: TGCGCCAGCAGCTTGTTGGACTCCTACGAGCAGTACTTC.

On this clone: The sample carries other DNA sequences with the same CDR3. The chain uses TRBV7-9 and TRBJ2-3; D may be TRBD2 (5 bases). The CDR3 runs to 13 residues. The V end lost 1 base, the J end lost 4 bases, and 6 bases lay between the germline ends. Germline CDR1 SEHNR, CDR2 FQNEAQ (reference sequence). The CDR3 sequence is CASSLGGSDTQYF. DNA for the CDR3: TGTGCCAGCAGCTTAGGCGGGTCAGATACGCAGTATTTT.

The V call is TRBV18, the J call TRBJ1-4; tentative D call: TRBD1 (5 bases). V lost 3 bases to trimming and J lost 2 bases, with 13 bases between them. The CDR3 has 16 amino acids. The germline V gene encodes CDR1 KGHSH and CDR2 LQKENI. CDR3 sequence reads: CASSPGRPVTNEKLFF. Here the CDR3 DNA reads TGTGCCAGCTCACCGGGGCGACCGGTTACTAATGAAAAACTGTTTTTT.

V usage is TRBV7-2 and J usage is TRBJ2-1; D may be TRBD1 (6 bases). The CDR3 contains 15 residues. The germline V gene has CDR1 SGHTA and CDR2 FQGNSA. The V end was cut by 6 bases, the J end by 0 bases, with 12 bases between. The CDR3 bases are TGTGCCAGCAGGCGACAGGTGAGCTCCTACAATGAGCAGTTCTTC. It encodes CASRRQVSSYNEQFF.

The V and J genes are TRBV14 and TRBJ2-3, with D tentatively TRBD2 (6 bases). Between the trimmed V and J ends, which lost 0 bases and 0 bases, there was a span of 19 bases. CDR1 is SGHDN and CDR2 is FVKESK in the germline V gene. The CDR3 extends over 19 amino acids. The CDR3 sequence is CASSQDTYLAEKSTDTQYF. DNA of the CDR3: TGTGCCAGCAGCCAAGATACGTACTTAGCGGAAAAAAGCACAGATACGCAGTATTTT.

The CDR3 reads CASSPIQGSEQYF. CDR3 DNA: TGTGCCAGCAGCCCGATCCAGGGTAGTGAGCAGTACTTC. V usage is TRBV7-6 and J usage is TRBJ2-7, with D possibly being TRBD1 (5 bases). Per germline, CDR1 SGHVS and CDR2 FNYEAQ. The CDR3 sequence is 13 residues long. Trimming removed 5 bases from V and 7 bases from J, with 15 bases in between.

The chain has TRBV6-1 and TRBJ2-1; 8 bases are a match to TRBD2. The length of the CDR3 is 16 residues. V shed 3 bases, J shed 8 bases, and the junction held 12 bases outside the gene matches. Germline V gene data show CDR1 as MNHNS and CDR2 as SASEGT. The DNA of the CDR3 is TGTGCCAGCAGTGAGCAATCGGGACTAGGTCCCCATGAGCAGTTCTTC. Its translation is CASSEQSGLGPHEQFF.

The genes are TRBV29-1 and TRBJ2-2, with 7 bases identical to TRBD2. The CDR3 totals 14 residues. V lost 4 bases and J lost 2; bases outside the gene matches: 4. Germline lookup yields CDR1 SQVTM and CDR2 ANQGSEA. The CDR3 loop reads CSVGGGPNTGELFF. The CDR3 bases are TGCAGCGTTGGGGGGGGACCCAACACCGGGGAGCTGTTTTTT.

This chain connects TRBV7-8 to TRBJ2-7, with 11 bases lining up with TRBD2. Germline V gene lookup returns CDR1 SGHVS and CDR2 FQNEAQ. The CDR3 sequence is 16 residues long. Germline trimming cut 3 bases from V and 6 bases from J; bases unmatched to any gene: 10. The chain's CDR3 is CASSFLAGGPPREQYF. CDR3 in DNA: TGTGCCAGCAGCTTCTTAGCGGGAGGGCCCCCTCGCGAGCAGTACTTC. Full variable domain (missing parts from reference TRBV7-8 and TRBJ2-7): GAGVSQSPRYKVAKRGQDVALRCDPISGHVSLFWYQQALGQGPEFLTYFQNEAQLDKSGLPSDRFFAERPEGSVSTLKIQRTQQEDSAVYLCASSFLAGGPPREQYFGPGTRLTVT.

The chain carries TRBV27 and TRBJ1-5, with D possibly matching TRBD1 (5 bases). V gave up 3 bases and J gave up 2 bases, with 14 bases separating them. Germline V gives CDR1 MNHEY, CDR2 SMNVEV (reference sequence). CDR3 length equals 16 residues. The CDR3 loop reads CASSFRSAQGNQPQHF. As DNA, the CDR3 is TGTGCCAGCAGTTTTAGATCGGCACAGGGCAATCAGCCCCAGCATTTT.

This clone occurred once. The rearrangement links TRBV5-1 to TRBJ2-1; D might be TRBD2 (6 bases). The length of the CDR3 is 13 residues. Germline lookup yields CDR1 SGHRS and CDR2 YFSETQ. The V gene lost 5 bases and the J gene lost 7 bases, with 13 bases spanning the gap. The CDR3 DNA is TGCGCCAGCAGGTCCCTAGCGCGGAATGAGCAGTTCTTC. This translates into CASRSLARNEQFF.

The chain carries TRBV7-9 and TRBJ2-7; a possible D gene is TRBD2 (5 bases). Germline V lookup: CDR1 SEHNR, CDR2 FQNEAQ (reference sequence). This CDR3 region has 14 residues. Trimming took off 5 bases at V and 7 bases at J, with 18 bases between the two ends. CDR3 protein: CASSPQGLGGEQYF. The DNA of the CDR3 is TGTGCCAGCAGCCCGCAAGGTCTGGGCGGGGAGCAGTACTTC. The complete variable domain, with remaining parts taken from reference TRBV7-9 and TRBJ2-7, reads DTGVSQNPRHKITKRGQNVTFRCDPISEHNRLYWYRQTLGQGPEFLTYFQNEAQLEKSRLLSDRFSAERPKGSFSTLEIQRTEQGDSAMYLCASSPQGLGGEQYFGPGTRLTVT.

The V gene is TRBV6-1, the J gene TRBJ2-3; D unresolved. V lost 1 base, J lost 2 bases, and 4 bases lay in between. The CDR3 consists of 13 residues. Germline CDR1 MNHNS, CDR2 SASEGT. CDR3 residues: CASSEGNTDTQYF. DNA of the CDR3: TGTGCCAGCAGTGAAGGGAACACAGATACGCAGTATTTT.

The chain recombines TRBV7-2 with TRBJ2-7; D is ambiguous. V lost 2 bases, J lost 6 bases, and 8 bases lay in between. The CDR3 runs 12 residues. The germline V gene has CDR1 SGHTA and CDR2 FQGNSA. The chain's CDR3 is CASSLFPREQYF. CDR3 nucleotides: TGTGCCAGCAGCTTATTCCCCCGCGAGCAGTACTTC.

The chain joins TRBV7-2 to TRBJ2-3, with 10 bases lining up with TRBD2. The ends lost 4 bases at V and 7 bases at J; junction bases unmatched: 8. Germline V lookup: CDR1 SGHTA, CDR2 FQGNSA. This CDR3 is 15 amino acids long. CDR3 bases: TGTGCCAGCAGCTACGCCGGGACTAGCGATTATACGCAGTATTTT. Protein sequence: CASSYAGTSDYTQYF.

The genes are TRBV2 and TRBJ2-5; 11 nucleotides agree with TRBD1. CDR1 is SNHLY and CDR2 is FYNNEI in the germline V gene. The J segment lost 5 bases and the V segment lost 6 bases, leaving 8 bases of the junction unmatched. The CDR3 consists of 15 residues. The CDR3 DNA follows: TGTGCCAGCAGGATCGGGACAGGGGGTTGGGAGACCCAGTACTTC. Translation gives CASRIGTGGWETQYF.

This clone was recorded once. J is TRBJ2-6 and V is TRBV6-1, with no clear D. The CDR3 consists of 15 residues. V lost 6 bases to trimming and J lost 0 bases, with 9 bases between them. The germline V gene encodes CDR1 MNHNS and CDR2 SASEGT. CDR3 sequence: CASRLITSGANVLTF. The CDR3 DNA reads TGTGCCAGCAGACTTATCACCTCTGGGGCCAACGTCCTGACTTTC.

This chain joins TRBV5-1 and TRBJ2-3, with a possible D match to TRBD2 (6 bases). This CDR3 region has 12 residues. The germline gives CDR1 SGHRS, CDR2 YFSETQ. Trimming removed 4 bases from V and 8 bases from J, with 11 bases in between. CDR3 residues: CASSVDYITQYF. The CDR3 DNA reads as TGCGCCAGCAGCGTGGACTACATTACGCAGTATTTT.

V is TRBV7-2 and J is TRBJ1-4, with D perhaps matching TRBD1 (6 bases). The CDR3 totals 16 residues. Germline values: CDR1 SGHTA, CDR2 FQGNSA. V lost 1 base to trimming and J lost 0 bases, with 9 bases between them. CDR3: CASSLGWTATNEKLFF. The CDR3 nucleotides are TGTGCCAGCAGCTTAGGGTGGACAGCAACTAATGAAAAACTGTTTTTT. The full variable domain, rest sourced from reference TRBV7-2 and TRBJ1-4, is GAGVSQSPSNKVTEKGKDVELRCDPISGHTALYWYRQSLGQGLEFLIYFQGNSAPDKSGLPSDRFSAERTGGSVSTLTIQRTQQEDSAVYLCASSLGWTATNEKLFFGSGTQLSVL.

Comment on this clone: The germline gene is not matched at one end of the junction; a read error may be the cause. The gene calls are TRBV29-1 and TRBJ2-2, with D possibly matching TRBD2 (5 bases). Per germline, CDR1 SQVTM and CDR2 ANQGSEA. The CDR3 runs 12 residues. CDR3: CSVEGQDRGAVF. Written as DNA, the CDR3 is TGCAGCGTTGAAGGTCAAGACCGGGGAGCTGTTTTT.

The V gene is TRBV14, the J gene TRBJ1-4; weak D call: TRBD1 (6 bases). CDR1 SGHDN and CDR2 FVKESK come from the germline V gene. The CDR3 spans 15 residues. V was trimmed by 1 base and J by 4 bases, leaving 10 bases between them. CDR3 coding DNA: TGTGCCAGCAGCCAAGTCAGGGGCCATAATGAAAAACTGTTTTTT. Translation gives CASSQVRGHNEKLFF. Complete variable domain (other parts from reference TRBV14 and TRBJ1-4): EAGVTQFPSHSVIEKGQTVTLRCDPISGHDNLYWYRRVMGKEIKFLLHFVKESKQDESGMPNNRFLAERTGGTYSTLKVQPAELEDSGVYFCASSQVRGHNEKLFFGSGTQLSVL.

The CDR3 protein is CASSHPGTGFREKLFF. Written as DNA, the CDR3 is TGCGCCAGCAGCCATCCCGGGACAGGGTTTCGCGAAAAACTGTTTTTT. The rearrangement links TRBV4-1 to TRBJ1-4, with 9 nucleotides matching TRBD1. Germline V gene data show CDR1 as MGHRA and CDR2 as YSYEKL. The CDR3 totals 16 residues. Losses at the gene ends were 3 bases for V and 8 bases for J; bases not matched to a gene: 10.

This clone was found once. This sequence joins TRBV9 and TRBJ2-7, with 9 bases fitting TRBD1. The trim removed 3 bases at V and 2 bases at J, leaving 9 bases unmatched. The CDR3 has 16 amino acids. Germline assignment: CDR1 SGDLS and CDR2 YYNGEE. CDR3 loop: CASSADPGQGTYEQYF. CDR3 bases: TGTGCCAGCAGCGCCGATCCGGGACAGGGAACCTACGAGCAGTACTTC.

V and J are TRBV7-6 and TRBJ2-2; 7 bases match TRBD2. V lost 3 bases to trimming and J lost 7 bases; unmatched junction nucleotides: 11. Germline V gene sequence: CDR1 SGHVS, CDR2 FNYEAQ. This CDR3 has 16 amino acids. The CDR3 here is CASSLGAAGLNGELFF. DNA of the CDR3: TGTGCCAGCAGCTTGGGTGCAGCGGGATTAAACGGGGAGCTGTTTTTT.

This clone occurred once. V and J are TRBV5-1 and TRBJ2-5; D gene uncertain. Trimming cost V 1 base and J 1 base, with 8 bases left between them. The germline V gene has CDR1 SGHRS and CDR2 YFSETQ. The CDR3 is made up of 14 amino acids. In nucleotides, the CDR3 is TGCGCCAGCAGCTTGATTGGCCCCCAAGAGACCCAGTACTTC. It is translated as CASSLIGPQETQYF. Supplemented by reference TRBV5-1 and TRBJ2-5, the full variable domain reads KAGVTQTPRYLIKTRGQQVTLSCSPISGHRSVSWYQQTPGQGLQFLFEYFSETQRNKGNFPGRFSGRQFSNSRSEMNVSTLELGDSALYLCASSLIGPQETQYFGPGTRLLVL.

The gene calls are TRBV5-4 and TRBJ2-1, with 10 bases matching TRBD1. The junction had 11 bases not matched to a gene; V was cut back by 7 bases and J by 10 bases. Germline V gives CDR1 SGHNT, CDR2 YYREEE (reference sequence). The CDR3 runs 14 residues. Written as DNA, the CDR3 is TGTGCCAGCTCCAGGGACAGGGGAACCCCCGAGCAGTTCTTC. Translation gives CASSRDRGTPEQFF.

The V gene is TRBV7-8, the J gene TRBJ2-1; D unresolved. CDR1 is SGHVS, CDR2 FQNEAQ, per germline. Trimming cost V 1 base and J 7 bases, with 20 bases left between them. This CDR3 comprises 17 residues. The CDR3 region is CASSLGRVYIPRNEQFF. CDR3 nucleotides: TGTGCCAGCAGCTTAGGACGGGTGTATATCCCTCGTAATGAGCAGTTCTTC.

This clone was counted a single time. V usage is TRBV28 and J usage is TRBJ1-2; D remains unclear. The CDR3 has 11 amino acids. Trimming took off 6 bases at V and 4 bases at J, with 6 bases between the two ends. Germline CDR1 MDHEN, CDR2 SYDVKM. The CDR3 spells CASSGGYGYTF. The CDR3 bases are TGTGCCAGCAGCGGAGGCTATGGCTACACCTTC.

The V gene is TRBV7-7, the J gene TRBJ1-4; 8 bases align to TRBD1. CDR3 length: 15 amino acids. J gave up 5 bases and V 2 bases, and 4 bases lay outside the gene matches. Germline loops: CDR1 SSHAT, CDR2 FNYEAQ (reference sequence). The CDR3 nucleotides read TGTGCCAGCAGCTTAACCGGGACAGGCAATGAAAAACTGTTTTTT. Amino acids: CASSLTGTGNEKLFF.

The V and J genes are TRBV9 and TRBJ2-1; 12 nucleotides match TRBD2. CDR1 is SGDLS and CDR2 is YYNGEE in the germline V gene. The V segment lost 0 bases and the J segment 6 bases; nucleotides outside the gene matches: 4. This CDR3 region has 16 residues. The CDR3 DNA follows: TGTGCCAGCAGCGTAGGGACTAGCGGGAAGGTCAATGAGCAGTTCTTC. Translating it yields CASSVGTSGKVNEQFF.